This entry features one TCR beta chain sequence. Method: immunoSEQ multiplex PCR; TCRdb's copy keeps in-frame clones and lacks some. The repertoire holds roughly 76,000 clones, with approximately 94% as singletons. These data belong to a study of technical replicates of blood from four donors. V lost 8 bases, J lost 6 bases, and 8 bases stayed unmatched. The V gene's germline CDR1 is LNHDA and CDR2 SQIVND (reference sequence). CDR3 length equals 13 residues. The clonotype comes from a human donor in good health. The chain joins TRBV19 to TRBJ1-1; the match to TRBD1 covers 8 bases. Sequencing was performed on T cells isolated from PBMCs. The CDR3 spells CASQFQGAAEAFF. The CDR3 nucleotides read TGTGCCAGTCAATTTCAGGGGGCGGCTGAAGCTTTCTTT.